This T cell receptor beta chain was documented in a study of T cell changes during pregnancy in multiple sclerosis. Produced via immunoSEQ multiplex PCR; TCRdb's table is partial and in-frame only. The table has about 71,000 clones, about 92% seen once. V lost 4 bases and J lost 4; bases outside the gene matches: 12. The CDR3 contains 18 residues. Germline CDR1 and CDR2: SGHTA and FQGTGA. The sequencing used peripheral blood, collected in the third trimester of pregnancy. The V gene is TRBV7-3, the J gene TRBJ2-2; TRBD2 matches 10 bases. The TCR sequence derives from a female donor with multiple sclerosis, enrolled in a pregnancy study. The CDR3 bases are TGTGCCAGCAGCTCCAGCCCTTCTAGCGGGAGAAGCACCGGGGAGCTGTTTTTT. It encodes CASSSSPSSGRSTGELFF.